This entry describes one T cell receptor beta chain. The target antigen is unknown. This sample was included in a study of cytomegalovirus exposure and HLA in healthy donors. Study findings and constraints: Reportedly, diagnosis of cytomegalovirus status by the classifier showed high specificity and sensitivity.

This CDR3 spans 18 amino acids. The V gene's germline CDR1 is SEHNR and CDR2 FQNEAQ (reference sequence). The J segment lost 0 bases and the V segment lost 5 bases, leaving 13 bases of the junction unmatched. PCR was performed using 60 Vbeta and 13 Jbeta primers. Libraries were prepared by immunoSEQ multiplex PCR; TCRdb keeps only in-frame clonotypes and omits some of them. The table records 70,000 or so clones, roughly two thirds of them present only once. J is TRBJ2-1 and V is TRBV7-9, with 7 bases aligning to TRBD2. The specimen sequenced was PBMCs. This TCR came from a woman aged 45-59 years in good health and CMV-seronegative. CDR3 sequence: CASSTNRTSQGSYNEQFF. The CDR3, as DNA: TGTGCCAGCAGCACGAATCGGACTAGTCAGGGCTCCTACAATGAGCAGTTCTTC. Filled out from reference TRBV7-9 and TRBJ2-1, the complete variable domain reads DTGVSQNPRHKITKRGQNVTFRCDPISEHNRLYWYRQTLGQGPEFLTYFQNEAQLEKSRLLSDRFSAERPKGSFSTLEIQRTEQGDSAMYLCASSTNRTSQGSYNEQFFGPGTRLTVL.